One sample yielded the 31 T cell receptor beta chains listed below, sequenced in a study of immune cell composition in non-small cell lung cancer. This table comes from immunoSEQ multiplex PCR, and its TCRdb copy is limited to in-frame clones, with some not included. The sample consists of 1,000 or so clones, around 74% of them appearing once. Normal lung sampling was at least 3 cm from the tumour, as distant as possible. Material for sequencing was non-adjacent lung tissue. The receptors shown here come from a human donor with non-small cell lung cancer.

The chain recombines TRBV27 with TRBJ2-5; tentatively, D is TRBD2 (6 bases). The CDR3 has 14 amino acids. Trimming pared 6 bases from V and 5 bases from J, leaving 16 bases between. Germline V lookup: CDR1 MNHEY, CDR2 SMNVEV (reference sequence). CDR3 DNA: TGTGCCAGCAGCCGGGGGATTCCCACGGAGACCCAGTACTTC. It is translated as CASSRGIPTETQYF.

This clone occurred once. The V gene is TRBV2, the J gene TRBJ2-6, with D hard to call. The CDR3 is made up of 18 amino acids. CDR1 SNHLY and CDR2 FYNNEI come from the germline V gene. The V and J ends lost 4 bases and 5 bases respectively, with 21 bases between them. The CDR3, as DNA: TGTGCCAGCAGTGTCTGTGGTCCGATACAAAGTCGGGCCAACGTCCTGACTTTC. It codes for CASSVCGPIQSRANVLTF. The full variable domain, rest sourced from reference TRBV2 and TRBJ2-6, is EPEVTQTPSHQVTQMGQEVILRCVPISNHLYFYWYRQILGQKVEFLVSFYNNEISEKSEIFDDQFSVERPDGSNFTLKIRSTKLEDSAMYFCASSVCGPIQSRANVLTFGAGSRLTVL.

The rearrangement links TRBV7-9 to TRBJ2-1; TRBD2 agrees at 13 bases. Looked up from germline, CDR1 is SEHNR and CDR2 is FQNEAQ (reference sequence). V shed 4 bases, J shed 10 bases, and the junction held 7 bases outside the gene matches. This CDR3 comprises 15 residues. The CDR3 DNA follows: TGTGCCAGCAGCTGGCGGACTAGCGGGAGAGGGGAGCAGTTCTTC. Protein product: CASSWRTSGRGEQFF.

Within the sample, this clone is large. This sequence joins TRBV27 and TRBJ2-6; D is uncertain. Germline CDR1 and CDR2: MNHEY and SMNVEV (reference sequence). The CDR3 loop spans 12 amino acids. The V and J ends lost 10 bases and 0 bases respectively, with 4 bases between them. This CDR3 is CATSSGANVLTF. The CDR3 DNA follows: TGTGCCACTTCCTCTGGGGCCAACGTCCTGACTTTC.

V is TRBV6-1 and J is TRBJ1-1, with D perhaps matching TRBD1 (5 bases). The CDR3 totals 17 residues. V shed 2 bases and J shed 1 base, with 17 bases lying between them. The germline gives CDR1 MNHNS, CDR2 SASEGT. The CDR3 DNA follows: TGTGCCAGCAGTGAAAGGTTAGGAGACAGCCCGAACACTGAAGCTTTCTTT. Its protein product is CASSERLGDSPNTEAFF.

Points on this clone: A junction end diverges from the germline sequence, so it may reflect a read error. The chain combines TRBV27 with TRBJ1-2; 8 bases map to TRBD1. Germline values: CDR1 MNHEY, CDR2 SMNVEV (reference sequence). CDR3 length: 15 amino acids. Written as DNA, the CDR3 is TGTGCCAGCAGTCTATCGACAGGGGTCAACTATGGCTACACCTTC. Protein sequence: CASSLSTGVNYGYTF.

The CDR3 DNA reads as TGTGCCAGCCAGACTCGCAATGAGCAGTTCTTC. Residues: CASQTRNEQFF. J is TRBJ2-1 and V is TRBV19, with no clear D. The CDR3 runs 11 residues. The germline CDR1 and CDR2 sequences are LNHDA and SQIVND (reference sequence). Trimming left V 9 bases short and J 6 bases short, with 9 bases between. The variable domain in full, with the rest retrieved from reference TRBV19 and TRBJ2-1, is DGGITQSPKYLFRKEGQNVTLSCEQNLNHDAMYWYRQDPGQGLRLIYYSQIVNDFQKGDIAEGYSVSREKKESFPLTVTSAQKNPTAFYLCASQTRNEQFFGPGTRLTVL.

V gene TRBV7-8 combines with J gene TRBJ2-1; D not resolved. This CDR3 has 15 residues. The germline V gene has CDR1 SGHVS and CDR2 FQNEAQ. Trimming removed 2 bases from V and 1 base from J, with 9 bases in between. In DNA, the CDR3 is TGTGCCAGCAGCTTACCCTCGCGGTCCTACAATGAGCAGTTCTTC. This sequence encodes CASSLPSRSYNEQFF.

DNA of the CDR3: TGTGCCAGCAGCTACGGACTAGCGGGAGGCGAGCAGTACTTC. Protein: CASSYGLAGGEQYF. V usage is TRBV5-6 and J usage is TRBJ2-7, with 14 bases that match TRBD2. Germline assignment: CDR1 SGHDT and CDR2 YYEEEE. The CDR3 spans 14 residues. With V trimmed by 3 bases and J by 6 bases, 2 bases remained unmatched.

The chain joins TRBV28 to TRBJ2-1; 9 bases are shared with TRBD2. The CDR3 has 15 amino acids. Germline values: CDR1 MDHEN, CDR2 SYDVKM. J gave up 4 bases and V 6 bases, and 7 bases lay outside the gene matches. Written as DNA, the CDR3 is TGTGCCAGCAGCACAGCAGCGGGAGGTTACAATGAGCAGTTCTTC. Translated, it gives CASSTAAGGYNEQFF.

The genes are TRBV9 and TRBJ1-2; the D is unclear. In germline, CDR1 is SGDLS, CDR2 YYNGEE. V was trimmed by 2 bases and J by 0 bases, leaving 11 bases between them. CDR3 length equals 15 residues. The CDR3 sequence is CASSVSSEPNYGYTF. CDR3 sequence (DNA): TGTGCCAGCAGCGTCTCTAGCGAGCCTAACTATGGCTACACCTTC.

The rearrangement links TRBV6-4 to TRBJ2-1; 10 positions agree with TRBD2. The ends lost 2 bases at V and 8 bases at J; junction bases unmatched: 9. CDR1 and CDR2 (germline): MRHNA, SNTAGT. The CDR3 totals 16 residues. CDR3 DNA: TGTGCCAGCAGTGACCTGAGCGGGAGGGGGGTGGATGAGCAGTTCTTC. This sequence encodes CASSDLSGRGVDEQFF.

The chain links TRBV14 to TRBJ2-5, with TRBD2 matching 11 bases. V shed 3 bases, J shed 1 base, and the junction held 4 bases outside the gene matches. Germline CDR1 and CDR2: SGHDN and FVKESK. There are 16 residues in the CDR3. The DNA for the CDR3 is TGTGCCAGCAGCCATTGGACTAGCGGGCGCCAAGAGACCCAGTACTTC. Its protein product is CASSHWTSGRQETQYF. The full variable domain, rest sourced from reference TRBV14 and TRBJ2-5, is EAGVTQFPSHSVIEKGQTVTLRCDPISGHDNLYWYRRVMGKEIKFLLHFVKESKQDESGMPNNRFLAERTGGTYSTLKVQPAELEDSGVYFCASSHWTSGRQETQYFGPGTRLLVL.

This clone has a single count. The rearrangement uses TRBV7-9 and TRBJ2-3, with 12 bases identical to TRBD2. This CDR3 comprises 18 residues. The V gene end was trimmed by 4 bases and the J gene end by 8 bases; junction bases not matched to a gene: 16. The germline V gene has CDR1 SEHNR and CDR2 FQNEAQ (reference sequence). DNA of the CDR3: TGTGCCAGCAGCTCAAACCTTATGACTAGCGGGAGATTTGGTACGCAGTATTTT. It is translated as CASSSNLMTSGRFGTQYF.

V usage is TRBV6-5 and J usage is TRBJ1-2; D might be TRBD1 (6 bases). Germline V lookup: CDR1 MNHEY, CDR2 SVGAGI. The CDR3 spans 13 residues. The V gene lost 5 bases and the J gene lost 8 bases, with 15 bases spanning the gap. The CDR3 bases are TGTGCCAGCAGTCGACAGGCAAACGGGGGCTACACCTTC. Amino acids: CASSRQANGGYTF.

This sequence joins TRBV27 and TRBJ2-3; D call uncertain. CDR1 and CDR2 (germline): MNHEY, SMNVEV (reference sequence). V lost 5 bases to trimming and J lost 0 bases, with 12 bases between them. The CDR3 contains 15 residues. CDR3 sequence (DNA): TGTGCCAGCAGTCCCCAGATCTCTAGCACAGATACGCAGTATTTT. This encodes CASSPQISSTDTQYF.

The chain links TRBV9 to TRBJ1-2; maybe TRBD1 (5 bases). Germline V CDR1 and CDR2: SGDLS, YYNGEE. The CDR3 has 16 amino acids. Trimming shortened V by 1 base and J by 3 bases, and 16 bases separated the two germline ends. The CDR3 sequence is CASSVSSTGKDYGYTF. Here the CDR3 DNA reads TGTGCCAGCAGCGTAAGTAGTACAGGAAAGGACTATGGCTACACCTTC.

The chain couples TRBV7-8 to TRBJ2-3; TRBD2 matches 7 bases. Germline trimming cut 4 bases from V and 2 bases from J; bases unmatched to any gene: 15. The CDR3 totals 18 residues. Germline lookup yields CDR1 SGHVS and CDR2 FQNEAQ. CDR3 nucleotides: TGTGCCAGCAGCTCAATGAAGTTGACTAGCAGAGACACAGATACGCAGTATTTT. As protein: CASSSMKLTSRDTDTQYF.

The rearrangement uses TRBV10-3 and TRBJ2-3; a possible D gene is TRBD2 (6 bases). CDR3 length equals 17 residues. CDR1 and CDR2 (germline): ENHRY, SYGVKD. The germline V and J ends were trimmed by 10 bases and 1 base, with 24 bases remaining between them. CDR3 DNA: TGTGCCACCTGGGCGGGGCGGGACGTGCCCCGCACAGATACGCAGTATTTT. Residues: CATWAGRDVPRTDTQYF.

In DNA, the CDR3 is TGTGCCAGCAGCTCCGGGGGACCGGTCGGGACTCAAGAGACCCAGTACTTC. This translates into CASSSGGPVGTQETQYF. The V gene is TRBV5-6, the J gene TRBJ2-5; a possible D gene is TRBD2 (6 bases). Germline CDR1 is SGHDT and CDR2 is YYEEEE. V gave up 3 bases and J gave up 2 bases, with 20 bases separating them. The CDR3 is 17 amino acids.

This chain connects TRBV4-2 to TRBJ2-5, with TRBD2 matching 8 bases. CDR1 and CDR2 from the germline V gene are LGHNA and YNFKEQ. V gave up 2 bases and J gave up 4 bases; unmatched junction bases: 12. The CDR3 is 17 amino acids. The chain's CDR3 is CASSQNPGAAGAETQYF. The DNA of the CDR3 is TGTGCCAGCAGCCAAAACCCTGGGGCAGCGGGAGCAGAGACCCAGTACTTC.

The chain combines TRBV27 with TRBJ2-5; the match to TRBD1 covers 9 bases. With 2 bases clipped from V and 5 bases from J, the junction kept 6 bases outside the gene matches. Germline V gene lookup returns CDR1 MNHEY and CDR2 SMNVEV (reference sequence). The length of the CDR3 is 15 residues. This CDR3 reads CASSLGDRAGETQYF. The CDR3 nucleotides are TGTGCCAGCAGTTTAGGGGACAGGGCGGGCGAGACCCAGTACTTC.

The chain joins TRBV6-6 to TRBJ2-2; weak D call: TRBD1 (5 bases). Trimming took 5 bases from V and 0 from J, leaving 10 bases between them. Germline lookup yields CDR1 MNHNY and CDR2 SVGAGI (reference sequence). This CDR3 is 15 amino acids long. The CDR3 sequence is CASSRDRANTGELFF. The CDR3 DNA reads as TGTGCCAGCAGTCGTGACAGAGCGAACACCGGGGAGCTGTTTTTT.

This chain links TRBV30 with TRBJ2-1, with 7 bases identical to TRBD2. This CDR3 is built from 14 residues. In germline, CDR1 is GTSNPN, CDR2 SVGIG (reference sequence). After removal of 0 bases from V and 9 bases from J, the junction contained 8 bases not matched to a gene. CDR3 sequence reads: CAWSVGRELAEQFF. The CDR3 region has the DNA TGTGCCTGGAGTGTAGGGCGGGAGTTGGCTGAGCAGTTCTTC.

V is TRBV19 and J is TRBJ1-1, with 7 bases lining up with TRBD1. CDR1 and CDR2 (germline): LNHDA, SQIVND (reference sequence). Germline trimming cut 5 bases from V and 2 bases from J; bases unmatched to any gene: 8. The CDR3 runs 15 residues. CDR3 coding DNA: TGTGCCAGTAGTTCACGAAACAGGGGAAACACTGAAGCTTTCTTT. Amino acid sequence: CASSSRNRGNTEAFF.

This chain uses TRBV28 with TRBJ2-7; TRBD2 might be the D (7 bases). The CDR3 is made up of 14 amino acids. CDR1 and CDR2 from the germline V gene are MDHEN and SYDVKM. With 8 bases removed from V and 1 base from J, the gap between germline ends came to 15 bases. DNA of the CDR3: TGTGCCAGCCAAGGGGGGGGGACATCCTACGAGCAGTACTTC. This encodes CASQGGGTSYEQYF.

The chain is built from TRBV5-6 and TRBJ2-2; 8 nucleotides agree with TRBD2. Trimming at V came to 6 bases and at J to 0 bases, leaving 4 bases not matched to a gene. CDR1 is SGHDT and CDR2 is YYEEEE in the germline V gene. The CDR3 extends over 15 amino acids. This CDR3 reads CASTKGLANTGELFF. DNA of the CDR3: TGTGCCAGCACCAAGGGACTAGCGAACACCGGGGAGCTGTTTTTT.

This chain uses TRBV5-4 with TRBJ2-5, with TRBD1 identical over 8 bases. The CDR3 extends over 16 amino acids. Unmatched junction bases numbered 11, after V lost 2 bases and J lost 5 bases. CDR1 is SGHNT and CDR2 is YYREEE in the germline V gene (reference sequence). CDR3: CASSFKSPGGSETQYF. The CDR3 region has the DNA TGTGCCAGCAGCTTTAAATCCCCAGGGGGCTCGGAGACCCAGTACTTC. Full variable domain (remainder filled in from reference TRBV5-4 and TRBJ2-5): ETGVTQSPTHLIKTRGQQVTLRCSSQSGHNTVSWYQQALGQGPQFIFQYYREEENGRGNFPPRFSGLQFPNYSSELNVNALELDDSALYLCASSFKSPGGSETQYFGPGTRLLVL.

The V call is TRBV5-1, the J call TRBJ2-5; 10 bases are shared with TRBD2. The germline V gene has CDR1 SGHRS and CDR2 YFSETQ. The CDR3 has 16 amino acids. The ends lost 0 bases at V and 1 base at J; junction bases unmatched: 3. DNA for the CDR3: TGCGCCAGCAGCTTGGCACTAGCGGGGCCCCAAGAGACCCAGTACTTC. It specifies CASSLALAGPQETQYF.

This clone has just a few counts. The identical CDR3 is also encoded by other nucleotide sequences in the sample. The rearrangement uses TRBV7-9 and TRBJ1-2; 12 bases are a match to TRBD1. V shed 3 bases and J 6 bases; nucleotides not matched to a gene: 8. Germline values: CDR1 SEHNR, CDR2 FQNEAQ (reference sequence). The CDR3 consists of 16 residues. CDR3 nucleotides: TGTGCCAGCAGCTTTCACCGGGACAGGGGGCTGGATGGCTACACCTTC. Protein sequence: CASSFHRDRGLDGYTF.

J is TRBJ2-1 and V is TRBV27, with TRBD1 matching 9 bases. Trimming at V came to 5 bases and at J to 15 bases, leaving 8 bases not matched to a gene. The CDR3 totals 12 residues. Germline V gene lookup returns CDR1 MNHEY and CDR2 SMNVEV (reference sequence). This CDR3 is CASSTGTGFLFF. The DNA of the CDR3 is TGTGCCAGCAGTACCGGGACAGGGTTCTTGTTCTTC.